Below, one TCR beta chain is given with its context. The second PCR ran roughly 7 to 12 cycles with a sample-barcoded 5' primer and J-beta primers. TCRdb reprocessed the 5' RACE reads with MiXCR, giving one entry per CDR3 protein. The sample includes approximately 1.5 million distinct CDR3 sequences, roughly 32% of them seen just once. Germline V gene data show CDR1 as GTSNPN and CDR2 as SVGIG (reference sequence). The V gene lost 0 bases and the J gene lost 10 bases, with 16 bases spanning the gap. The CDR3 contains 14 residues. This specimen comes from a study of blood T cells in healthy people across ages.

The sequence was collected from a woman between 25 and 40 years old in good health. The V gene is TRBV30, the J gene TRBJ2-1; D gene uncertain. Sequencing was carried out using blood. The CDR3 DNA follows: TGTGCCTGGAGTGTAGCCCCCGCTTTGGGAGAGCAGTTCTTC. Protein: CAWSVAPALGEQFF. Based on the CDR3 plus reference TRBV30 and TRBJ2-1, the full variable domain is SQTIHQWPATLVQPVGSPLSLECTVEGTSNPNLYWYRQAAGRGLQLLFYSVGIGQISSEVPQNLSASRPQDRQFILSSKKLLLSDSGFYLCAWSVAPALGEQFFGPGTRLTVL.